A selection of T cell receptor beta chains follows, all from one sample in a study of shared clonotypes between healthy human individuals. Data came from immunoSEQ multiplex PCR; TCRdb stores just in-frame clones and leaves some out. This sample yields more than 500,000 clones, of which around 95% are seen a single time; around 0.12% belongs to the top ten. Sequenced: naive CD8+ T cells sorted from blood. These receptor sequences come from a woman in her thirties in good health. Both conserved end residues are part of each CDR3. D genes are given only for firm matches. Clone size is stated in some rows and not others, as once, few, many or a class when expanded.

d_call,v_call,clone_size,j_call,cdr3_nt,cdr3_aa
.,TRBV27,.,TRBJ2-7,TGTGCCAGCAGTTTAGGCGGAACCTACGAGCAGTACTTC,CASSLGGTYEQYF
.,TRBV30,.,TRBJ2-7,TGTGCCTGGAGTTTAGCGGCCGGCTCCTACGAGCAGTACTTC,CAWSLAAGSYEQYF
TRBD1,TRBV4-2,.,TRBJ1-5,TGTGCCAGCAGCCAAGAGAGGACAGGGGTTGATCAGCCCCAGCATTTT,CASSQERTGVDQPQHF
.,TRBV5-4,once,TRBJ1-2,TGTGCCAGCAGCGGCGGTTGGGAATGGGGCTACACCTTC,CASSGGWEWGYTF
.,TRBV4-1,.,TRBJ1-2,TGCGCCAGCAGCCAAGATGGGACTCCGGGGGGCTATGGCTACACCTTC,CASSQDGTPGGYGYTF
.,TRBV7-6,.,TRBJ1-5,TGTGCCAGCAGCTTAGGGTCAGGGGATCAGCCCCAGCATTTT,CASSLGSGDQPQHF
.,TRBV5-1,few,TRBJ2-7,TGCGCCAGCGGGGATACCTACGAGCAGTACTTC,CASGDTYEQYF
.,TRBV6-5,.,TRBJ2-2,TGTGCCAGCAGTTACGGTACAGGGTTCACCGGGGAGCTGTTTTTT,CASSYGTGFTGELFF
.,TRBV28,.,TRBJ1-1,TGTGCCAGCAGCCGACAACTGGAGACTGAAGCTTTCTTT,CASSRQLETEAFF
TRBD1,TRBV19,.,TRBJ2-7,TGTGCCAGTAGTCCCAGGACAGGGGCGTCCTACGAGCAGTACTTC,CASSPRTGASYEQYF
TRBD1,TRBV28,.,TRBJ1-5,TGTGCCAGCAGTTTAGACAGGGGTCCCCAGCATTTT,CASSLDRGPQHF
.,TRBV27,.,TRBJ2-1,TGTGCCAGCAGTTTGATGACTAGCTCCTACAATGAGCAGTTCTTC,CASSLMTSSYNEQFF
.,TRBV19,.,TRBJ2-7,TGTGCCAGTAGTATTACGGATAGATACGAGCAGTACTTC,CASSITDRYEQYF
.,TRBV5-1,.,TRBJ2-5,TGCGCCAGCAGCTTGGATGCCCAAGAGACCCAGTACTTC,CASSLDAQETQYF
.,TRBV5-4,once,TRBJ2-3,TGTGCCAGCAGCTCCTTGGATACGCAGTATTTT,CASSSLDTQYF
TRBD2,TRBV5-1,.,TRBJ2-2,TGCGCCAGCAGCGAGTGGACTAGCGGGAACACCGGGGAGCTGTTTTTT,CASSEWTSGNTGELFF
TRBD1,TRBV27,once,TRBJ2-7,TGTGCCAGCAGAGCTGACAGGGACGAGCAGTACTTC,CASRADRDEQYF
.,TRBV6-5,few,TRBJ2-7,TGTGCCAGCAGTTACGGTCCCTACGAGCAGTACTTC,CASSYGPYEQYF
TRBD2,TRBV5-6,.,TRBJ2-5,TGTGCCAGCAGAATTAGGGCTAGCGGGAACCAAGAGACCCAGTACTTC,CASRIRASGNQETQYF
TRBD1,TRBV28,.,TRBJ2-3,TGTGCCAGCAGTGTACAGGGGGCTGTCACAGATACGCAGTATTTT,CASSVQGAVTDTQYF
TRBD2,TRBV6-4,.,TRBJ2-7,TGTGCCAGCAGTGACTCCCTTGGGGTAGCGGGGCGTGGGGAGCAGTACTTC,CASSDSLGVAGRGEQYF
TRBD1,TRBV27,.,TRBJ1-2,TGTGCCAGCAGTTTGACAGGGGCGGGCTATGGCTACACCTTC,CASSLTGAGYGYTF
.,TRBV5-6,.,TRBJ2-7,TGTGCCAGCAGCTCTGGGGGAGATGTGGCTTACGAGCAGTACTTC,CASSSGGDVAYEQYF
.,TRBV27,.,TRBJ2-7,TGTGCCAGCTCGATCGGCGGCAGCTCCTACGAGCAGTACTTC,CASSIGGSSYEQYF
.,TRBV4-1,.,TRBJ2-3,TGCGCCAGCAGCCAAGACCCGGTTGATACGCAGTATTTT,CASSQDPVDTQYF
.,TRBV6-4,.,TRBJ1-5,TGTGCCAGCAGTGACTCAGGTAGCAATCAGCCCCAGCATTTT,CASSDSGSNQPQHF
TRBD2,TRBV28,.,TRBJ2-4,TGTGCCAGCAGTTTGAAGGGACTAGCGGATAAAAACATTCAGTACTTC,CASSLKGLADKNIQYF
TRBD2,TRBV11-2,.,TRBJ2-3,TGTGCCAGCAGCTTTCTGGTAGCGGGGAGTACAGATACGCAGTATTTT,CASSFLVAGSTDTQYF
.,TRBV23-1,.,TRBJ1-1,TGCGCCAGCAGTCCCGGGTACACTGAAGCTTTCTTT,CASSPGYTEAFF
TRBD1,TRBV4-1,.,TRBJ1-2,TGCGCCAGCAGCCACACTTCCCCAGGGGGAAGTGGTGGCTACACCTTC,CASSHTSPGGSGGYTF
.,TRBV28,.,TRBJ2-7,TGTGCCAGCAGCCAAGCCGGGGACATGATCTACGAGCAGTACTTC,CASSQAGDMIYEQYF
TRBD2,TRBV6-6,.,TRBJ2-7,TGTGCCAGCAGCCTGTCCCGGGACTACTCCTACGAGCAGTACTTC,CASSLSRDYSYEQYF
.,TRBV4-1,.,TRBJ2-2,TGCGCCAGCAGCCAAGAGGGATACACCGGGGAGCTGTTTTTT,CASSQEGYTGELFF
.,TRBV7-9,.,TRBJ2-1,TGTGCCAGCAGCTTATTTAGCAACCATGAGCAGTTCTTC,CASSLFSNHEQFF
.,TRBV15,.,TRBJ1-1,TGTGCCACCAGCCCGACAGTGAACACTGAAGCTTTCTTT,CATSPTVNTEAFF
.,TRBV2,once,TRBJ2-2,TGTGCCAGCAGTGAGCCCAGCGCCGGGGAGCTGTTTTTT,CASSEPSAGELFF
.,TRBV11-2,once,TRBJ2-7,TGTGCCAGCAGCTTCGCGGGCGAGCAGTACTTC,CASSFAGEQYF
.,TRBV29-1,.,TRBJ2-7,TGCAGCGTTGGGGTGGACTCCTACGAGCAGTACTTC,CSVGVDSYEQYF
TRBD1,TRBV6-1,.,TRBJ2-7,TGTGCCAGCAGTGAGAACTCCGGGACAGAGGACTACGAGCAGTACTTC,CASSENSGTEDYEQYF
TRBD1,TRBV11-2,.,TRBJ1-3,TGTGCCAGCAGCCACTGGGGGGACAGAGGCAACACCATATATTTT,CASSHWGDRGNTIYF
.,TRBV19,few,TRBJ2-1,TGTGCCAGTAGTATTTACAATGAGCAGTTCTTC,CASSIYNEQFF
.,TRBV2,.,TRBJ1-2,TGTGCCAGCAGCATAGCGTCCGAAGGCTACACCTTC,CASSIASEGYTF
.,TRBV2,once,TRBJ1-4,TGTGCCAGCAGTGATGGACAGACCCATAATGAAAAACTGTTTTTT,CASSDGQTHNEKLFF
.,TRBV7-9,.,TRBJ2-7,TGTGCCAGCAGCTCCTCCTCGGGTTACGAGCAGTACTTC,CASSSSSGYEQYF
.,TRBV28,.,TRBJ2-7,TGTGCCAGCAGGAAAACGGATGGGTACGAGCAGTACTTC,CASRKTDGYEQYF
TRBD1,TRBV27,.,TRBJ1-1,TGTGCCAGCAGCGGGACAGGATATAATGAAGCTTTCTTT,CASSGTGYNEAFF
.,TRBV15,.,TRBJ2-7,TGTGCCACCAGCCTCAGGCTTGCCTACGAGCAGTACTTC,CATSLRLAYEQYF
.,TRBV6-1,.,TRBJ2-7,TGTGCCAGCAACCTCATGGGGGACCTCTACGAGCAGTACTTC,CASNLMGDLYEQYF
.,TRBV10-3,.,TRBJ1-6,TGTGCCATCAGTGTGGGGCCCCCGACAGGTGGATCACCCCTCCACTTT,CAISVGPPTGGSPLHF
TRBD2,TRBV27,.,TRBJ2-7,TGTGCCAGCAGTAGGGGGACTAGCGGAAGAGGCGAGCAGTACTTC,CASSRGTSGRGEQYF
.,TRBV7-8,few,TRBJ2-7,TGTGCCAGCAGCTTAGGCTTGGAGCAGTACTTC,CASSLGLEQYF
.,TRBV2,.,TRBJ2-5,TGTGCCAGCAGTGCCCCAGGACAGTGGCAAGAGACCCAGTACTTC,CASSAPGQWQETQYF
.,TRBV4-2,.,TRBJ2-7,TGTGCCAGCGGGGGATCGGCGACGGGAAACTACGAGCAGTACTTC,CASGGSATGNYEQYF
.,TRBV6-1,.,TRBJ2-3,TGTGCCAGCAGTGAAGAACAGACCAGCGGGGATACGCAGTATTTT,CASSEEQTSGDTQYF